The TCR beta chain under discussion was sequenced for a study of cytomegalovirus exposure and HLA in healthy donors. Study in general: In a later analysis, it was reported that the roughly 130 validation repertoires had been produced on the same platform as the 666 repertoires belonging to the first cohort.

Sequenced by immunoSEQ multiplex PCR; TCRdb stores in-frame clones only, minus some. Of fewer than 120,000 clones in the sample, over 85% were seen once. In the case of this clone: What it recognizes is unknown.

Germline CDR1 reads KGHSH; CDR2 reads LQKENI. Trimming removed 3 bases from V and 2 bases from J, with 14 bases in between. This CDR3 is 15 amino acids long. Study-wide results and caveats: It was reported that the classifier diagnosed cytomegalovirus status with high specificity and sensitivity in both the original and validation cohorts. TCR sequences were mostly rare, though some public TCRs occurred in many donors. The study designated 164 TCR beta chains cytomegalovirus-associated.

The sample was PBMCs. The rearrangement uses TRBV18 and TRBJ2-7; D is perhaps TRBD2 (7 bases). This TCR was recovered from a woman aged 18-35 years in good health and CMV-seronegative. CDR3 DNA: TGTGCCAGCTCACCGAGGGGGGGCTCCCCCTACGAGCAGTACTTC. Protein sequence: CASSPRGGSPYEQYF.